The clone carrying this T cell receptor beta chain was counted once. Its antigen remains unknown. This entry is derived from a study of OX40 agonist ivuxolimab in advanced cancers. Background on the study: Intravenous ivuxolimab was administered to patients every 2 weeks at 0.01 to 10 mg/kg. Aged roughly 23 to 85 with a mean of 60 years, they were 82.7% male. Three patients, one with hepatocellular carcinoma and two with cutaneous melanoma, achieved partial responses. The study, taken as a whole, reports: Low normalized T-cell clonal expansion was also seen in some nonresponders.

Assay: immunoSEQ multiplex PCR; the TCRdb copy retains only in-frame clones and omits some. The sample shows over 65,000 clones, about four fifths of them seen only once. V lost 6 bases, J lost 0 bases, and 1 base stayed unmatched. CDR1 MGHDK and CDR2 SYGVNS come from the germline V gene. The CDR3 runs 13 residues. The sequences come from CD4+ or CD8+ T cells sorted from blood, collected in a trial of the OX40 agonist ivuxolimab. The sequence was collected from an adult with an advanced solid tumor such as melanoma, head and neck, liver or kidney cancer. V gene TRBV25-1 combines with J gene TRBJ1-1; 7 bases map to TRBD1. The CDR3 loop is CASRDRLNTEAFF. In DNA, the CDR3 is TGTGCCAGCAGGGACAGGCTGAACACTGAAGCTTTCTTT.